This TCR beta chain was captured in a study of cytomegalovirus exposure and HLA in healthy donors. Overall study context: Prior work identified around 120 million unique TCR beta sequences in about 179 million T cells.

Researchers ran the PCR with 60 Vbeta and 13 Jbeta primers. As handled by the study authors: An analysis that came later counted some 85 million unique TCR beta chains, some 11 million shared. Sequenced by immunoSEQ multiplex PCR; TCRdb stores in-frame clones only, minus some. V and J calls plus clone size are reproduced from that table; the DNA served to infer D and trimming. The sample has fewer than 200,000 clones; roughly 75% are singletons. This CDR3 has 14 residues. Germline values: CDR1 SNHLY, CDR2 FYNNEI. About this clone itself: Its antigen is undetermined. Just one base apart from a much larger clone, this may be a read error.

Findings and limits, study-wide: The study designated 150 to 200 TCR beta chains cytomegalovirus-associated. Specificity of a few CMV-associated chains for CMV antigens was verified in vitro.

The clonotype originates from a female donor in good health and CMV-seronegative. Sequencing was carried out using PBMCs. The chain is built from TRBV2 and TRBJ2-5, with D hard to call. The J call is uncertain, as TRBJ2-7 better fits the DNA end. CDR3 sequence: CASSVLIRVHEQYF. For the CDR3, the DNA is TGTGCCAGCAGTGTCCTTATACGGGTACACGAGCAGTACTTC.